The clone carrying this TCR beta chain was picked up a small number of times. The entry originates in a study of blood T cell repertoires in COVID-19. The wider study: Samples representing acute and convalescent COVID-19 were sourced from the United States, Italy and Spain. T cells, B-cell-depleted T cells, or PBMCs provided the cDNA or gDNA that served as material.

Profiled with immunoSEQ multiplex PCR; TCRdb holds only in-frame clones, not every one. This sample has 120,000 to 150,000 clones; approximately 87% occur once, and the top ten carry 30% to 45%. The clonotype originates from a middle-aged man who had recovered from COVID-19. The sample taken for sequencing was peripheral blood.

The CDR3 DNA reads as TGTGCCAGCAGCTTAATTCCGGGGAGTTACAATGAGCAGTTCTTC. As protein: CASSLIPGSYNEQFF. The chain couples TRBV11-2 to TRBJ2-1, with D maybe TRBD2 (5 bases). The CDR3 consists of 15 residues. The V end lost 2 bases, the J end lost 4 bases, and 12 bases lay between the germline ends. Per germline, CDR1 SGHAT and CDR2 FQNNGV. Full variable domain (missing parts from reference TRBV11-2 and TRBJ2-1): EAGVAQSPRYKIIEKRQSVAFWCNPISGHATLYWYQQILGQGPKLLIQFQNNGVVDDSQLPKDRFSAERLKGVDSTLKIQPAKLEDSAVYLCASSLIPGSYNEQFFGPGTRLTVL.